The entry below gives a single T cell receptor (beta chain) sequence along with its context. This sample was taken from a study of siplizumab effects on memory and regulatory T cells. The data were produced by immunoSEQ multiplex PCR, yet TCRdb's version contains in-frame clones alone and is incomplete. Of 90,000 to 95,000 clones listed, roughly 93% are singletons. The receptor's source is a human donor in good health. Sequencing input: CD8+ T cells sorted from blood.

In nucleotides, the CDR3 is TGCGCCAGCAGCCCCGCTGGGGCCAACGTCCTGACTTTC. Its translation is CASSPAGANVLTF. The gene calls are TRBV4-1 and TRBJ2-6; D ambiguous. In germline, CDR1 is MGHRA, CDR2 YSYEKL. The V end was cut by 4 bases, the J end by 2 bases, with 3 bases between. The CDR3 is 13 amino acids.